This record covers a single T cell receptor (beta chain). This record comes from a study of T cells after posttransplantation cyclophosphamide. Germline CDR1 is LNHNV and CDR2 is YYDKDF (reference sequence). Trimming removed 1 base at V and 4 bases at J, with 20 bases between. There are 18 residues in the CDR3. The assay was immunoSEQ multiplex PCR, and TCRdb's table has in-frame clones only and misses some. This table holds some 11,000 clones, 2% to 2.5% found once. Cyclophosphamide on days +3 and +4 followed busulfan-fludarabine conditioning and a marrow graft. The clonotype was recovered from a male patient in his thirties who received an allogeneic stem cell transplant from a related donor, was CMV-positive, and had no GVHD. The graft donor may have given rise to some T cells. The chain carries TRBV15 and TRBJ2-1; D is perhaps TRBD2 (5 bases). The input for sequencing was PBMCs, taken after allogeneic stem cell transplant with posttransplant cyclophosphamide. The CDR3 DNA is TGTGCCACCAGCAGAGCTGGGAGATACCTCTATGCTTACAATGAGCAGTTCTTC. Protein product: CATSRAGRYLYAYNEQFF.